The T cell receptor beta chain under discussion was sequenced for a study of identical twins. TCRdb called the 5' RACE reads again in MiXCR, with one record for every CDR3 protein. The sample holds about 530,000 distinct CDR3 sequences, about 22% seen once. The CDR3 consists of 14 residues. Trimming took 7 bases from V and 6 from J, leaving 15 bases between them. CDR1 MNHEY and CDR2 SVGEGT come from the germline V gene. Findings and limits, study-wide: Those out-of-frame alpha sequences shared by twins showed an excess of low generation probability. There was more out-of-frame TCR alpha sharing in monozygotic twins than models estimated.

With respect to this clonotype: What it recognizes is unknown.

The same data also contributed to another study, on yellow fever vaccine responses in identical twins. That report notes: Twins' vaccine T cell responses reportedly seemed partly convergent and partly personalized.

Material for sequencing was CD4+ T cells sorted from blood. The genes are TRBV6-2 or TRBV6-3 and TRBJ2-2; no firm D call. This clonotype originated in a woman aged 18-29 years in good health. Here the CDR3 reads CASTKPVHAGELFF. The CDR3 nucleotides read TGTGCCAGCACCAAACCGGTGCATGCCGGGGAGCTGTTTTTT.